Here is one T cell receptor beta chain with its context. The sample comes from a study of blood T cell repertoires in COVID-19. Background on the study: Whether acute or convalescent, the COVID-19 samples came from the United States, Italy and Spain. The cDNA or gDNA used as material had been derived from T cells, B-cell-depleted T cells, or PBMCs.

Method: immunoSEQ multiplex PCR; TCRdb's copy keeps in-frame clones and lacks some. The repertoire holds about 140,000 clones, with approximately 88% as singletons. Participants came from about two dozen US areas, aged about 18 to 89 years. This receptor was taken from a man aged 35-49 years with acute COVID-19. The sample consisted of PBMCs or T cells enriched from blood (not recorded which).

CDR3 DNA sequence: TGTGCCAGCAGCCCTCACCACGGGGAAGATCAGCCCCAGCATTTT. The encoded protein is CASSPHHGEDQPQHF. V is TRBV7-2 and J is TRBJ1-5, with no clear D. This CDR3 spans 15 amino acids. Germline V gene data show CDR1 as SGHTA and CDR2 as FQGNSA. V lost 5 bases to trimming and J lost 5 bases, with 16 bases between them.